This TCR beta chain emerged from a study of T cells in Graves' hyperthyroidism and ophthalmopathy (dated by TCRdb to about 2019). General notes on the study: Peripheral blood was sampled at the time of initial diagnosis, prior to any treatment. The paper reports TCR Vbeta CDR3 sequencing of 130 to 150 peripheral blood samples: 43 ophthalmopathy, fewer than 85 hyperthyroidism and 17 progressor patients. Prospective prediction of ophthalmopathy was tested in an independent validation cohort consisting of some 20 hyperthyroidism patients and around 16 patients who later progressed to ophthalmopathy. After sampling, hyperthyroidism patients received methimazole starting at 30 mg daily, and ophthalmopathy patients received high-dose intravenous methylprednisolone. A discovery cohort of around 100 patients, 43 with Graves' ophthalmopathy and 57 with stable Graves' hyperthyroidism, was used to find distinguishing TCR V-J signatures. In several Graves' hyperthyroidism patients, the study also compared T-cell repertoires from thyroid tissue with T-cell repertoires from blood. For training and testing, the 100 or so patients in the discovery cohort were randomly divided in a 7:3 ratio. Results the study describes overall, beyond this receptor: During validation, the model predicted progression to ophthalmopathy a median of around six months ahead of onset, with 60% to 71% sensitivity and 72.22% specificity. Most expanded thyroid clonotypes (frequency above 0.001) were also detected in blood, suggesting blood repertoires may reflect thyroid immune responses. No statistical method was used to set the sample size in advance, and investigators knew the group allocation. A model built on a 13 V-J signature distinguished ophthalmopathy from stable hyperthyroidism, reaching 87.88% sensitivity and under 84% specificity in cross-validation and 80%/75% in testing.

Ophthalmopathy patients had moderately to severely active disease, with a Clinical Activity Score of 3 or more, a NOSPECS grade of 4 or more, and a disease duration of less than 3 months. Any patient with an uncontrolled infection, another autoimmune disease, pregnancy or lactation was excluded. Diagnoses were based on clinical symptoms, serum thyroxine and TRAb, thyroid ultrasound and orbital computed tomography. Ficoll-Paque density gradient centrifugation was used to isolate PBMCs from under 11 ml of fresh peripheral blood. Trizol reagent was used to extract total RNA, and RNA quality was then checked on an Agilent 2100 Bioanalyzer. The CDR3 holds 14 amino acids from the cysteine to the phenylalanine. Just the 42-base CDR3 DNA is kept, in frame starting at base 1. Per the germline V gene, SGHVS is the CDR1 and FNYEAQ is the CDR2. V was cut back by 1 base and J by 5 bases, leaving a gap of 11 bases between them.

Amplification of TCR beta CDR3 regions was carried out from RNA transcripts. The first round of RT-PCR for the TCR CDR3 was performed with the HTBI primer set and the Qiagen OneStep RT-PCR kit. A second multiplex PCR round built the libraries, followed by size selection and purification. Paired-end sequencing of the libraries was performed with 100 bp reads on an Illumina HiSeq2000. The study's processing was this. SOAPnuke was used to process the raw data, with reads discarded if the reads contained adapters or uncalled bases, had a mean Phred below 15, or lacked an exact constant-primer or identifier match. COPE v1.2.5 was used to merge high-quality paired reads, and clonotypes were defined as unique nucleotide sequences. MiTCR v1.1 was used to align the clonotypes against IMGT TRBV, TRBD and TRBJ reference segments. Analysis was restricted to V-J combinations with a frequency above 0.0001, which covered about 99% of repertoires. A TCS score was defined as the ratio of F50 (clonal expansion) to E x V (chaos), with BLOSUM62-based TCRdist applied between CDR3 peptides within each V-J. Welch's t-statistics and random forest reduced roughly 530 V-J features to roughly 13, which were used in a naive Bayes classifier (R e1071). The similarity between thyroid and blood repertoires was quantified using the Morisita-Horn index. The public reads were reanalyzed by TCRdb: fastp trimming at Q25, MiXCR alignment, in-frame beta chains only. CDR3 protein sequences are deduplicated, and each keeps its most common genes and DNA. For this entry, the V and J calls and clone size follow TCRdb and not the study's own pipeline. The sample table contains about 610,000 distinct CDR3 sequences; only one count was recorded for 14% to 15% of them. The ten largest clonotypes hold 3.5% to 4.5% of the sample.

A note on this clonotype: Its antigen is still unknown. No base-level quality is on record; no much larger clone is a single base apart.

The sequence links TRBV7-6 to TRBJ1-1; confidence is insufficient to name the D gene. This receptor was identified in a woman in her thirties or forties with Graves' ophthalmopathy. Specimen: blood. The base sequence is TGTGCCAGCAGCTTAGTCTTGGGAGCAACTGAAGCTTTCTTT. Its protein reads: CASSLVLGATEAFF.